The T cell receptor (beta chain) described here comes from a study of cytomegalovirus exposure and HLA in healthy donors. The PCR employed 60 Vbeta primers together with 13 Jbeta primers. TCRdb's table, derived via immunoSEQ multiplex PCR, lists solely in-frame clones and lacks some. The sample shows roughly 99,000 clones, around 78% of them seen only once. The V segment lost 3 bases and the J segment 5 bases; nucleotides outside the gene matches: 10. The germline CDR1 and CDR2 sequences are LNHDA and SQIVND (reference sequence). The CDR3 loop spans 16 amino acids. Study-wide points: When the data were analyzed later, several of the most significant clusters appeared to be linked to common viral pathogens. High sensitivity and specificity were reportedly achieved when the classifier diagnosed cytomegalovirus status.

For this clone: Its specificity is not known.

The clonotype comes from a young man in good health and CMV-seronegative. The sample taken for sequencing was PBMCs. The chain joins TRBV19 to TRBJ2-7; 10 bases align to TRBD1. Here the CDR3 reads CASSMAPGQGHDEQYF. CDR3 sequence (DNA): TGTGCCAGTAGTATGGCTCCGGGACAGGGGCACGACGAGCAGTACTTC.